The clone carrying this TCR beta chain was observed a handful of times. This entry comes from a study of spatial heterogeneity in lung cancer. Study summary: More than eight raw reads, on average, carried each unique TCR and UMI combination.

Time point defined: sample taken at primary tumor resection. The donor group consisted of roughly 76 patients who had untreated, early-stage non-small cell lung cancer. Frozen PBMC, nontumor lung or tumor provided whole RNA, which was sequenced unsorted. TCRdb independently ran MiXCR on the 5' RACE reads; one entry per CDR3 protein. The sample shows some 100,000 distinct CDR3 sequences, roughly 12% of them seen only once. The CDR3 spans 14 residues. V lost 6 bases and J 2 bases, leaving 14 bases between the germline ends. The rearrangement uses TRBV12-3 or TRBV12-4 and TRBJ2-7; TRBD1 might be the D (5 bases). The receptor was isolated from a male donor with early-stage non-small cell lung cancer. The source was PBMCs, collected at surgery. DNA of the CDR3: TGTGCCAGCAGCGACAACAGGTTCCCCTACGAGCAGTACTTC. This translates into CASSDNRFPYEQYF.